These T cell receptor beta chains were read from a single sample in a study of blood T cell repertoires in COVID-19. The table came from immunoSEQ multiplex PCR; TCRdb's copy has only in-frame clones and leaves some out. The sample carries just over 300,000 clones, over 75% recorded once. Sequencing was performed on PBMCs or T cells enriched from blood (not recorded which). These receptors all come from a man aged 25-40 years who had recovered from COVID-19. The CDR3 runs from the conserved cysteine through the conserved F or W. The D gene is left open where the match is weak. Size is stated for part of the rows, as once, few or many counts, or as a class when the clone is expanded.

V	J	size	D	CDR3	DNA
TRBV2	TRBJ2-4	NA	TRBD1	CASRPDQGAGRNIQYF	TGTGCCAGCAGACCTGACCAGGGGGCTGGCCGAAACATTCAGTACTTC
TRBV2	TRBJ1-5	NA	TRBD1	CASNDGTVSNQPQHF	TGTGCCAGCAACGACGGGACAGTTAGCAATCAGCCCCAGCATTTT
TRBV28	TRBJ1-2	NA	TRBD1	CASTLDRGGYGYTF	TGTGCCAGCACCTTGGACAGGGGTGGGTATGGCTACACCTTC
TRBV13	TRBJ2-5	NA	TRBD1	CASSTGTGIETQYF	TGTGCCAGCAGCACGGGGACAGGGATCGAGACCCAGTACTTC
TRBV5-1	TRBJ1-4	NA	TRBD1	CASSPGQHSNEKLFF	TGCGCCAGCAGCCCGGGACAGCACTCTAATGAAAAACTGTTTTTT
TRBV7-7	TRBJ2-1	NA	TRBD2	CASSLDPTSGRSNEQFF	TGTGCTAGCAGCTTAGACCCGACTAGCGGGAGGAGTAATGAGCAGTTCTTC
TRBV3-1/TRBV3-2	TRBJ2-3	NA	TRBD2	CASSQDHPLAGGPYTQYF	TGTGCCAGCAGCCAAGACCATCCCCTAGCGGGGGGGCCCTATACGCAGTATTTT
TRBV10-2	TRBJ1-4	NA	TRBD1	CASSPGTAEKLFF	TGCGCCAGCAGTCCCGGGACAGCTGAAAAACTGTTTTTT
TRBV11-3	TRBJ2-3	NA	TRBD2	CASSLAVAGVTDTQYF	TGTGCCAGCAGCTTAGCAGTAGCGGGGGTCACAGATACGCAGTATTTT
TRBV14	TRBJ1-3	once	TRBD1	CASSETGYRNTIYF	TGTGCCAGCAGCGAGACAGGGTATAGAAACACCATATATTTT
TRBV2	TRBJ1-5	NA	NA	CASSGQPQPQHF	TGTGCCAGCAGTGGACAACCCCAGCCCCAGCATTTT
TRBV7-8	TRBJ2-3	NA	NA	CASSLAGFGDTSTDTQYF	TGTGCCAGCAGCTTGGCAGGTTTCGGGGACACTAGCACAGATACGCAGTATTTT
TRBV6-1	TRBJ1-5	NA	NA	CASRAQGQGQPQHF	TGTGCCAGCAGAGCACAGGGTCAGGGTCAGCCCCAGCATTTT
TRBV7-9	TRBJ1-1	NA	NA	CASSLAGFEAFF	TGTGCCAGCAGCTTAGCCGGGTTTGAAGCTTTCTTT
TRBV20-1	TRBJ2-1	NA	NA	CSASDGTYNEQFF	TGCAGTGCTAGTGACGGGACCTACAATGAGCAGTTCTTC
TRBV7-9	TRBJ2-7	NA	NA	CASSLSGEQYF	TGTGCCAGCAGCTTATCGGGCGAGCAGTACTTC
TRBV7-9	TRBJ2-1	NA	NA	CASSPLYGEPYNEQFF	TGTGCCAGCAGCCCCCTCTACGGGGAGCCTTACAATGAGCAGTTCTTC
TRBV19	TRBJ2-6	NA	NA	CASSIPHNSGANVLTF	TGTGCCAGTAGTATCCCACATAACTCTGGGGCCAACGTCCTGACTTTC
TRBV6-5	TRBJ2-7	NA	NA	CASNWGDAGYEQYF	TGTGCCAGCAATTGGGGTGACGCGGGCTACGAGCAGTACTTC
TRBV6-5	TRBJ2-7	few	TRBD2	CASKESGRDSYEQYF	TGTGCCAGCAAGGAGAGCGGGAGGGACTCCTACGAGCAGTACTTC
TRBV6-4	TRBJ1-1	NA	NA	CASSDQGKSEAFF	TGTGCCAGCAGTGACCAGGGGAAGAGTGAAGCTTTCTTT
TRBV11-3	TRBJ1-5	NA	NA	CASSLGRGSGPNQPQHF	TGTGCCAGCAGCTTAGGGAGGGGTTCAGGTCCCAATCAGCCCCAGCATTTT
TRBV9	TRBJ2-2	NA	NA	CASSVRSGGELFF	TGTGCCAGCAGCGTACGATCGGGTGGGGAGCTGTTTTTT
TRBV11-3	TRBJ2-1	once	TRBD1	CASSSGGSWGETTDNEQFF	TGTGCCAGCAGCTCAGGGGGCTCGTGGGGTGAGACTACGGACAATGAGCAGTTCTTC
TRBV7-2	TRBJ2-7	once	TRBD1	CASSSGDRGWYEQYF	TGTGCCAGCAGCTCAGGGGACAGGGGGTGGTACGAGCAGTACTTC
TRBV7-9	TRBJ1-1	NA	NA	CASSTEGGNTEAFF	TGTGCCAGCAGCACTGAAGGGGGGAACACTGAAGCTTTCTTT
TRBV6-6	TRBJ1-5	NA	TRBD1	CASRRPGTGGDQPQHF	TGTGCCAGCAGGAGACCCGGGACAGGGGGGGACCAGCCCCAGCATTTT
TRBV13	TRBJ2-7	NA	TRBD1	CASSLGGQGSHEQYF	TGTGCCAGCAGCTTAGGGGGACAGGGTAGCCACGAGCAGTACTTC
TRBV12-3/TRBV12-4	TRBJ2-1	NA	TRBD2	CASSPAGDEQFF	TGTGCCAGCAGCCCCGCGGGGGATGAGCAGTTCTTC
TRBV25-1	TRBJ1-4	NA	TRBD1	CASSGDRGEKLFF	TGTGCCAGCAGTGGGGACAGGGGCGAAAAACTGTTTTTT
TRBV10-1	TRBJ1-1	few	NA	CASTPSRVGNTEAFF	TGCGCCAGCACCCCCAGCAGGGTGGGGAACACTGAAGCTTTCTTT